The T cell receptor beta chain described here comes from a study of blood T cells in healthy people across ages. Findings and caveats of the study: Using unsorted PBMCs precluded a conclusive naive versus antigen-experienced comparison.

As concerns this clonotype: The antigen is undetermined.

It was with a sample-barcoded 5' primer and a J-beta primer mix that a second PCR of roughly 7 to 12 cycles was run. Via MiXCR, TCRdb re-called the 5' RACE reads, giving one row per CDR3 protein. The sample carries hundreds of thousands of distinct CDR3 sequences, approximately 25% recorded once. V was shortened by 1 base and J by 7 bases, with 17 bases between the two germline ends. Germline V gene data show CDR1 as SGHTA and CDR2 as FQGNSA. The CDR3 covers 15 residues. Donors were healthy Caucasian individuals from Russia aged roughly 6 to 95. The data also belong to a second study, concerning T cells of mothers and their children. That work adds: In both related and unrelated pairs, TCR recombination output is shaped similarly by thymic selection.

This clonotype was sampled from a boy aged 5-17 years in good health. This chain connects TRBV7-2 to TRBJ2-7; D is unclear. Sequencing was done on a sample of blood. The CDR3 spells CASSLEWTGEWEQYF. CDR3 bases: TGTGCCAGCAGCTTAGAATGGACCGGAGAGTGGGAGCAGTACTTC.